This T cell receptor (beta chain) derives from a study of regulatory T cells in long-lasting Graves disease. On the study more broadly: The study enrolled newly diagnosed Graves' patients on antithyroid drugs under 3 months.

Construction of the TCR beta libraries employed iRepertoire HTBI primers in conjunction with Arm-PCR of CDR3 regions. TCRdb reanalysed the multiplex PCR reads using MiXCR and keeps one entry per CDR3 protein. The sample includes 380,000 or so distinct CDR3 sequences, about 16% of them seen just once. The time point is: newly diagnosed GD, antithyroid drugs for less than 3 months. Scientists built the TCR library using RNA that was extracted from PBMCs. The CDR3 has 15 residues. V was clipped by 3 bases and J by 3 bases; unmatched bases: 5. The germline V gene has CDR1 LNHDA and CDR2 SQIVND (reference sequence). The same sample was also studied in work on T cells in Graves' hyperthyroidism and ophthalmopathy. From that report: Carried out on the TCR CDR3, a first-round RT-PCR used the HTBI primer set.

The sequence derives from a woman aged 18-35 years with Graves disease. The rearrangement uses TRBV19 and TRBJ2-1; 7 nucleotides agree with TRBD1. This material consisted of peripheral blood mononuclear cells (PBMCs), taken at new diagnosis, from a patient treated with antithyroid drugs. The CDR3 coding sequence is TGTGCCAGTAGTATTAGAGGGGGCGACTACAATGAGCAGTTCTTC. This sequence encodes CASSIRGGDYNEQFF.